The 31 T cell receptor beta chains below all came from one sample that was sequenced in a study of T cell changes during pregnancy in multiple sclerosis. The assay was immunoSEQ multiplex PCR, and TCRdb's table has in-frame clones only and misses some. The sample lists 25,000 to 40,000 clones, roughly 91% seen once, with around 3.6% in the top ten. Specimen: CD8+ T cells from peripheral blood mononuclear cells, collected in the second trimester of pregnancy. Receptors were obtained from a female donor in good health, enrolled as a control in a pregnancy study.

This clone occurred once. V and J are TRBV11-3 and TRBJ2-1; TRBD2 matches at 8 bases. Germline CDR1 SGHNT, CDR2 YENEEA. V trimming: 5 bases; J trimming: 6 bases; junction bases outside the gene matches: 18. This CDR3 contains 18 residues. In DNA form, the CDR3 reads TGTGCCAGCAGCCCCCCAGGGTCGGGGGGGGACTCTTCCAATGAGCAGTTCTTC. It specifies CASSPPGSGGDSSNEQFF. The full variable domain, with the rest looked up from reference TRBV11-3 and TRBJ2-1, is EAGVVQSPRYKIIEKKQPVAFWCNPISGHNTLYWYLQNLGQGPELLIRYENEEAVDDSQLPKDRFSAERLKGVDSTLKIQPAELGDSAVYLCASSPPGSGGDSSNEQFFGPGTRLTVL.

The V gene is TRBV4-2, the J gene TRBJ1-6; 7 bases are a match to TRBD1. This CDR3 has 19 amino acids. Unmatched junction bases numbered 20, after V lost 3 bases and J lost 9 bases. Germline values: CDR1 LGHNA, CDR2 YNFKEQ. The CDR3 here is CASSHLQGTEEGGGSPLHF. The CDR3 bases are TGTGCCAGCAGCCACCTGCAGGGGACAGAAGAGGGTGGGGGTTCACCCCTCCACTTT.

DNA of the CDR3: TGTGCCAGCAGTGACTCGGCGGGGAACACAGATACGCAGTATTTT. Translation: CASSDSAGNTDTQYF. The V and J genes are TRBV6-4 and TRBJ2-3, with a tentative D call TRBD2 (6 bases). Germline V gene sequence: CDR1 MRHNA, CDR2 SNTAGT. The CDR3 is 15 amino acids. The V end lost 0 bases, the J end lost 2 bases, and 9 bases lay between the germline ends.

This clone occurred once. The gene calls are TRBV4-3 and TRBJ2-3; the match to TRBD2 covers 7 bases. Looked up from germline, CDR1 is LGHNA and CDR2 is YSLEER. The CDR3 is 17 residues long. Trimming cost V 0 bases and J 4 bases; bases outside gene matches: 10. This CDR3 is CASSQDPAGRGADTQYF. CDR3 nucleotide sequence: TGCGCCAGCAGCCAAGATCCAGCGGGGCGGGGCGCAGATACGCAGTATTTT.

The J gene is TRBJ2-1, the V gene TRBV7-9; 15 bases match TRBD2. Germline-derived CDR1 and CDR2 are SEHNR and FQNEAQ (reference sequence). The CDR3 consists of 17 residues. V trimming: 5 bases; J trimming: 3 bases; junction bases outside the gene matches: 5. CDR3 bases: TGTGCCAGCAGCGCGAGGACTAGCGGGGGGGACTACAATGAGCAGTTCTTC. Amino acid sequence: CASSARTSGGDYNEQFF. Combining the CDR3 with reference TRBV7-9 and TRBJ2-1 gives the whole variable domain DTGVSQNPRHKITKRGQNVTFRCDPISEHNRLYWYRQTLGQGPEFLTYFQNEAQLEKSRLLSDRFSAERPKGSFSTLEIQRTEQGDSAMYLCASSARTSGGDYNEQFFGPGTRLTVL.

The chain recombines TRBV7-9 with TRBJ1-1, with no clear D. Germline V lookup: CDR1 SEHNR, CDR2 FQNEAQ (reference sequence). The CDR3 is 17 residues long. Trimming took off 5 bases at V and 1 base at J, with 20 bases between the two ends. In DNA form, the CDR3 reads TGTGCCAGCAGCCCCCCGGGAGGGCCAACTCAGAACACTGAAGCTTTCTTT. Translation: CASSPPGGPTQNTEAFF.

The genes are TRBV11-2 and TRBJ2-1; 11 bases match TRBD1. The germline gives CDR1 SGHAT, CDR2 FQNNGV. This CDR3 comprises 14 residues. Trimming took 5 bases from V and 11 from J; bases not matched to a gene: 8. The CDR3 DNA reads TGTGCCAGCAGCAACGGACAGGGGGCCCAAAAGCAGTTCTTC. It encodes CASSNGQGAQKQFF.

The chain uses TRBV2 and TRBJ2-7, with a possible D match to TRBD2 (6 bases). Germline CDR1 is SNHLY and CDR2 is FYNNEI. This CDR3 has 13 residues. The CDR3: CARGGIGNYEQYF. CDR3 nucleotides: TGTGCGAGAGGCGGGATTGGTAACTACGAGCAGTACTTC.

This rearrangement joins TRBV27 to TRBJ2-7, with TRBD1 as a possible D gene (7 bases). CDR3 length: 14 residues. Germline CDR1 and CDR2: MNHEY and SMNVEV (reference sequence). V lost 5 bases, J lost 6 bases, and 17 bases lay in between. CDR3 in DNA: TGTGCCAGCAGTCCTTCAGGGGGAGGTTTCGAGCAGTACTTC. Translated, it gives CASSPSGGGFEQYF.

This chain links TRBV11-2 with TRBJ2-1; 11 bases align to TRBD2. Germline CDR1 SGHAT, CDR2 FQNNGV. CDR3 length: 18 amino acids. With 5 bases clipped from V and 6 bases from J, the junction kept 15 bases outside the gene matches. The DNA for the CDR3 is TGTGCCAGCAGCCCTGGGCAGGCTAGCGGGGGGCGCTTCAATGAGCAGTTCTTC. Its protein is CASSPGQASGGRFNEQFF.

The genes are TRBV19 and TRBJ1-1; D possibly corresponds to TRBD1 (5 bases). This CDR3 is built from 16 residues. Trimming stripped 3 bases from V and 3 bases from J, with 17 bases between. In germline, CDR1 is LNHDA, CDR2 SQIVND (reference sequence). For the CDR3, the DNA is TGTGCCAGTAGTATGTTTGTACGGGGCGGGGACACTGAAGCTTTCTTT. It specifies CASSMFVRGGDTEAFF.

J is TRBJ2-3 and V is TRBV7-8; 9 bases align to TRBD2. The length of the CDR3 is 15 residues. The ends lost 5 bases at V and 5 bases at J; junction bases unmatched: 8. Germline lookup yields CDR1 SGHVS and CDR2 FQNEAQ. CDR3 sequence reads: CASSGLAGSGDTQYF. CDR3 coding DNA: TGTGCCAGCAGCGGGCTAGCGGGGTCTGGAGATACGCAGTATTTT.

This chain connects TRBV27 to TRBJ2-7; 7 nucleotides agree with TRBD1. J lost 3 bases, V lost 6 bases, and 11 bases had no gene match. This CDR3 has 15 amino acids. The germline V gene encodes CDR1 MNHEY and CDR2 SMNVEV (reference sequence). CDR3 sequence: CASRRTGAGYYEQYF. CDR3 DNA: TGTGCCAGCAGGCGTACAGGGGCCGGATACTACGAGCAGTACTTC.

The CDR3, as DNA: TGCGCCAGCAGCCAAGTATATGCGGGGGACTACGAGCAGTACTTC. It encodes CASSQVYAGDYEQYF. The V call is TRBV4-3, the J call TRBJ2-7, with 7 nucleotides matching TRBD2. The germline CDR1 and CDR2 sequences are LGHNA and YSLEER. The CDR3 is 15 amino acids. J gave up 3 bases and V 1 base, and 6 bases lay outside the gene matches.

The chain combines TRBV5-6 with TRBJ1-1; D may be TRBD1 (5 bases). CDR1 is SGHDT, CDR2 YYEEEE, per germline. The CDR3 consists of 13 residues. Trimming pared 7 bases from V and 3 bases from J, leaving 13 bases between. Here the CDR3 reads CASVGGWDTEAFF. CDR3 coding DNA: TGTGCCAGCGTGGGGGGTTGGGACACTGAAGCTTTCTTT.

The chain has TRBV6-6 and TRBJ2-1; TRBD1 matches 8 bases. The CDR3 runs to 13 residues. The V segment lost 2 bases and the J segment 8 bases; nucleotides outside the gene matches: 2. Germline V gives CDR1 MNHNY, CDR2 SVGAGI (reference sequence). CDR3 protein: CASSYGQGYEQFF. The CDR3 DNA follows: TGTGCCAGCAGTTACGGACAGGGTTATGAGCAGTTCTTC.

This CDR3 is CASSEEGQGSRGYTF. The DNA of the CDR3 is TGTGCCAGCAGTGAAGAAGGACAGGGATCCCGGGGCTACACCTTC. This chain uses TRBV6-1 with TRBJ1-2; 8 bases match TRBD1. Germline CDR1 reads MNHNS; CDR2 reads SASEGT. With 1 base clipped from V and 8 bases from J, the junction kept 9 bases outside the gene matches. The CDR3 runs 15 residues.

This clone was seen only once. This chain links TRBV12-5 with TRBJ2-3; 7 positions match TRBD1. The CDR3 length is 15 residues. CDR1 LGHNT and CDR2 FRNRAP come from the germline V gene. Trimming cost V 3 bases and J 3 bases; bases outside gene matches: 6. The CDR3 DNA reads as TGTGCTAGTGGTTTAGGGGGCTCGGGGACAGATACGCAGTATTTT. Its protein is CASGLGGSGTDTQYF.

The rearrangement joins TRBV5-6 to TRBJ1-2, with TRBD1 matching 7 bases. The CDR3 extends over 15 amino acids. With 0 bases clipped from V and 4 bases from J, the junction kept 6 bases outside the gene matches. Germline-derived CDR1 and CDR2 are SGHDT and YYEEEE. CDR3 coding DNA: TGTGCCAGCAGCTTGGCCGGGACAGATCTCTATGGCTACACCTTC. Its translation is CASSLAGTDLYGYTF.

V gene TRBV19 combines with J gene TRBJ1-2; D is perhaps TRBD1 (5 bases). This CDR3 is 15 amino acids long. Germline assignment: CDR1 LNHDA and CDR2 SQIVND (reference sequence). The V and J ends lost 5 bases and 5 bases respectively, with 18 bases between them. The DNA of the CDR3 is TGTGCCAGTAGTCCTAATGGTGGGGCTGGGTATGGCTACACCTTC. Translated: CASSPNGGAGYGYTF. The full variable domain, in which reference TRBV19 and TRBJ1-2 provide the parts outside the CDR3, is DGGITQSPKYLFRKEGQNVTLSCEQNLNHDAMYWYRQDPGQGLRLIYYSQIVNDFQKGDIAEGYSVSREKKESFPLTVTSAQKNPTAFYLCASSPNGGAGYGYTFGSGTRLTVV.

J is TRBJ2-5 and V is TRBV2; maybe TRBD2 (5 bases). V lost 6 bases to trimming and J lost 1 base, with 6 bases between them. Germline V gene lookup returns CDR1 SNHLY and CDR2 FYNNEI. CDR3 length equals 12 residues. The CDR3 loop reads CASRTIQETQYF. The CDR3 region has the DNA TGTGCCAGCAGGACTATCCAAGAGACCCAGTACTTC.

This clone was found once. As DNA, the CDR3 is TGCGCCAGCAGTTTATATTTTCAGGGGGCGGAGGTCGGAGGGAATGAGCAGTTCTTC. It is translated as CASSLYFQGAEVGGNEQFF. The chain employs TRBV5-1 and TRBJ2-1; 8 bases line up with TRBD1. The CDR3 covers 19 residues. V lost 5 bases, J lost 7 bases, and 23 bases stayed unmatched. The germline V gene has CDR1 SGHRS and CDR2 YFSETQ.

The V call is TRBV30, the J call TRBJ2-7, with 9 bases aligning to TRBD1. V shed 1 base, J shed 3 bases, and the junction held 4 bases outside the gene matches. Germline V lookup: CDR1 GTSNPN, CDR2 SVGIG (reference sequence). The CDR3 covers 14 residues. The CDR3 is CAWSDRDRDYEQYF. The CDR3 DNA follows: TGTGCCTGGAGTGACCGGGACAGGGACTACGAGCAGTACTTC. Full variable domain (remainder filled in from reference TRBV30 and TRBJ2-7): SQTIHQWPATLVQPVGSPLSLECTVEGTSNPNLYWYRQAAGRGLQLLFYSVGIGQISSEVPQNLSASRPQDRQFILSSKKLLLSDSGFYLCAWSDRDRDYEQYFGPGTRLTVT.

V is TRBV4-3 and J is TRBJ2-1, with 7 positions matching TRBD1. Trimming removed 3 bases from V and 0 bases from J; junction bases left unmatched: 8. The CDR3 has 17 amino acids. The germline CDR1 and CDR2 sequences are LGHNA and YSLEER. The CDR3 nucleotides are TGCGCCAGCAGCCAGGCCACAGGGGCGAGCTCCTACAATGAGCAGTTCTTC. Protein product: CASSQATGASSYNEQFF.

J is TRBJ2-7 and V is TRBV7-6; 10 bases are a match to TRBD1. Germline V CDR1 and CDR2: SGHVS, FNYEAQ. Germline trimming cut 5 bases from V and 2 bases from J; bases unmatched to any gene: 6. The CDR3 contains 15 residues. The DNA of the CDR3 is TGTGCCAGCAGCACCGGGACAGGGGTTACCTACGAGCAGTACTTC. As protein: CASSTGTGVTYEQYF.

This CDR3 is CASLSPGSGAFF. DNA for the CDR3: TGTGCCAGCCTTTCCCCAGGATCGGGGGCTTTCTTT. The chain carries TRBV27 and TRBJ1-1; no definite D call. The length of the CDR3 is 12 residues. Germline loops: CDR1 MNHEY, CDR2 SMNVEV (reference sequence). V was shortened by 8 bases and J by 11 bases, with 18 bases between the two germline ends.

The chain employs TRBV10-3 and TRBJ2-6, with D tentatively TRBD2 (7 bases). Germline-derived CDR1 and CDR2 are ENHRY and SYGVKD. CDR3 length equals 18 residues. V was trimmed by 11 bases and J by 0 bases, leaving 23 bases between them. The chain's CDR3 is CAALPTGGSYSGANVLTF. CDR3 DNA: TGTGCCGCACTCCCTACGGGGGGCTCCTACTCTGGGGCCAACGTCCTGACTTTC.

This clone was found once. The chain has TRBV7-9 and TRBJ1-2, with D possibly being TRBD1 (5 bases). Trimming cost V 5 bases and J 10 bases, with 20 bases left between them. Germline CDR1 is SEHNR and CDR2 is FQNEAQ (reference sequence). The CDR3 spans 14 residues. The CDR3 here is CASSPPQGGPLYTF. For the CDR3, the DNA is TGTGCCAGCAGCCCACCCCAGGGAGGTCCCCTCTACACCTTC.

The CDR3 region is CASSPQGPGQPQHF. The CDR3 nucleotides are TGTGCCAGCAGTCCACAGGGGCCCGGCCAGCCCCAGCATTTT. The chain carries TRBV6-1 and TRBJ1-5; 7 bases map to TRBD1. CDR3 length: 14 amino acids. After removal of 5 bases from V and 7 bases from J, the junction contained 8 bases not matched to a gene. From germline, CDR1 is MNHNS and CDR2 SASEGT.

As DNA, the CDR3 is TGTGCCAGCAGCTTAGGAGGACTAGCGGGGCAAGAGACCCAGTACTTC. Translated, it gives CASSLGGLAGQETQYF. The chain employs TRBV7-9 and TRBJ2-5; 12 bases align to TRBD2. Germline values: CDR1 SEHNR, CDR2 FQNEAQ (reference sequence). The V and J ends lost 1 base and 2 bases, in that order; junction bases with no gene match: 2. CDR3 length equals 16 residues.

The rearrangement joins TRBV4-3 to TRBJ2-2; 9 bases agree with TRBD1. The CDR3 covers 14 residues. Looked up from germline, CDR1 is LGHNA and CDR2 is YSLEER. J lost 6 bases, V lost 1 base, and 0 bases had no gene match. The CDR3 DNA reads TGCGCCAGCAGCCAAGGGACAGGGGCCGGGGAGCTGTTTTTT. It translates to CASSQGTGAGELFF.